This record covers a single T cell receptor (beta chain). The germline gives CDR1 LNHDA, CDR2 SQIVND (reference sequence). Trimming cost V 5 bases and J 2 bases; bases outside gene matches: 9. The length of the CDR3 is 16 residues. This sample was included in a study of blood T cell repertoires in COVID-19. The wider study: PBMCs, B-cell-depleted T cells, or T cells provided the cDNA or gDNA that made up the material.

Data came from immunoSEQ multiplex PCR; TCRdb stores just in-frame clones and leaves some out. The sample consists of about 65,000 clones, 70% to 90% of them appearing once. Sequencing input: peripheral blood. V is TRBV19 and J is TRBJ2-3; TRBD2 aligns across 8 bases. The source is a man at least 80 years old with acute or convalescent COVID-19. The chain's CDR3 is CASSGLVAGSTDTQYF. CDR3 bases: TGTGCCAGTAGTGGGTTGGTAGCGGGATCCACAGATACGCAGTATTTT.